Listed below are T cell receptor beta chains from one sample, sequenced in a study of vaccination effects on CD4 cells after COVID-19. Sequencing was performed with immunoSEQ multiplex PCR; in TCRdb, only in-frame clones are kept and a portion is missing. The table has around 30,000 clones, around 74% seen once. Antigen specificity for these receptors is unknown. The sample in question was CD4+ T cells from PBMCs cultured with HCoV-OC43 spike peptides, obtained after COVID-19 vaccination. These receptors were obtained from a human donor who received a COVID-19 vaccine. CDR3s include the opening cysteine and the closing phenylalanine or tryptophan. A D gene is named only where the DNA matches it firmly. Only some rows state a clone size, as once, few, many or a class for expanded clones.

TRBV5-1	TRBJ2-3	-	-	CATRPSWGTDTQYF	TGCGCCACCCGACCTTCGTGGGGCACAGATACGCAGTATTTT
TRBV12-3/TRBV12-4	TRBJ1-1	-	few	CAIGRGMNTEAFF	TGTGCCATCGGTCGAGGGATGAACACTGAAGCTTTCTTT
TRBV27	TRBJ2-4	-	large	CASSSYSQNIQYF	TGTGCCAGCAGTTCTTACAGTCAAAACATTCAGTACTTC
TRBV6-5	TRBJ2-7	TRBD2	-	CASSFSRLAGSYEQYF	TGTGCCAGCAGTTTTTCTCGACTAGCGGGATCCTACGAGCAGTACTTC
TRBV25-1	TRBJ2-7	-	-	CASSEPWGADSYEQYF	TGTGCCAGCAGTGAACCCTGGGGGGCCGACTCCTACGAGCAGTACTTC
TRBV6-5	TRBJ1-1	-	-	CASSKTALTEAFF	TGTGCCAGCAGTAAGACAGCCCTCACTGAAGCTTTCTTT
TRBV3-1/TRBV3-2	TRBJ2-2	-	-	CASTRRPGELFF	TGTGCCAGCACCAGACGGCCCGGGGAGCTGTTTTTT
TRBV7-8	TRBJ1-2	-	-	CASSLPGNYGYTF	TGTGCCAGCAGCTTACCAGGGAACTATGGCTACACCTTC
TRBV5-1	TRBJ2-1	-	few	CASSLTPRDHEQFF	TGCGCCAGCAGTCTCACCCCCAGGGACCATGAGCAGTTCTTC
TRBV30	TRBJ1-2	-	-	CASYPRLSHNYGYTF	TGTGCCTCGTACCCTCGCCTCTCCCATAACTATGGCTACACCTTC
TRBV5-1	TRBJ1-1	-	few	CASSIQDDTEAFF	TGCGCCAGCAGCATACAGGACGACACTGAAGCTTTCTTT
TRBV2	TRBJ1-2	-	-	CASSPPITGLYGYTF	TGTGCCAGCAGTCCACCAATAACAGGTCTCTATGGCTACACCTTC
TRBV9	TRBJ1-2	-	-	CASSATSSYGYTF	TGTGCCAGCAGCGCCACATCTAGCTATGGCTACACCTTC
TRBV11-3	TRBJ2-7	-	-	CASSKPGPEVDYEQYF	TGTGCCAGCAGCAAACCGGGGCCCGAGGTCGACTACGAGCAGTACTTC
TRBV18	TRBJ1-1	-	once	CASSPGGSSAFF	TGTGCCAGCTCACCAGGGGGTAGTTCAGCTTTCTTT
TRBV6-4	TRBJ1-2	-	-	CASRQSPGGGYGYTF	TGTGCCAGCCGCCAATCCCCGGGCGGAGGCTATGGCTACACCTTC
TRBV3-1/TRBV3-2	TRBJ1-1	-	once	CASSQLLQGRGAFF	TGTGCCAGCAGCCAACTCTTACAGGGTAGAGGAGCTTTCTTT
TRBV19	TRBJ2-1	TRBD2	-	CASSAPLRGYNEQFF	TGTGCCAGTAGTGCCCCTTTGCGGGGGTACAATGAGCAGTTCTTC
TRBV14	TRBJ2-1	-	-	CASSQAQAYNEQFF	TGTGCCAGCAGCCAAGCGCAAGCATACAATGAGCAGTTCTTC
TRBV3-1/TRBV3-2	TRBJ1-1	-	-	CASSPLGGNTEAFF	TGTGCCAGCAGCCCTTTGGGGGGAAACACTGAAGCTTTCTTT
TRBV30	TRBJ1-2	TRBD1	-	CAWSTGTDNGYTF	TGTGCCTGGAGTACCGGGACAGATAATGGCTACACCTTC
TRBV2	TRBJ1-1	-	-	CASSEAMNTEAFF	TGTGCCAGCAGTGAAGCCATGAACACTGAAGCTTTCTTT
TRBV2	TRBJ2-1	-	-	CASSGTQSISYNEQFF	TGTGCCAGCAGTGGAACGCAATCGATCTCCTACAATGAGCAGTTCTTC
TRBV6-1	TRBJ1-2	-	-	CASGDKGGFYYGYTF	TGTGCCAGCGGTGACAAAGGAGGGTTTTACTATGGCTACACCTTC
TRBV5-1	TRBJ1-2	-	-	CASSLAWDGTYGYTF	TGCGCCAGCAGCTTGGCCTGGGACGGTACCTATGGCTACACCTTC
TRBV2	TRBJ1-1	-	few	CASSGDTLEAFF	TGTGCCAGCAGTGGGGACACCCTCGAAGCTTTCTTT
TRBV7-9	TRBJ2-3	-	-	CASSLGTGLRGTQYF	TGTGCCAGCAGCTTGGGGACGGGACTGCGGGGTACGCAGTATTTT
TRBV11-2	TRBJ1-2	-	-	CASRVDSDYGYTF	TGTGCCAGCAGAGTGGACAGTGACTATGGCTACACCTTC
TRBV27	TRBJ1-4	-	-	CASSPSTSWGPEKLFF	TGTGCCAGCAGTCCGTCGACGTCCTGGGGACCTGAAAAACTGTTTTTT
TRBV11-3	TRBJ2-1	-	medium-sized	CASSLEQGSYNEQFF	TGTGCCAGCAGCTTAGAACAGGGCTCCTACAATGAGCAGTTCTTC
TRBV7-7	TRBJ2-3	TRBD1	-	CASSRMTGATDTQYF	TGTGCCAGCAGCCGGATGACAGGGGCCACAGATACGCAGTATTTT
TRBV20-1	TRBJ2-7	TRBD2	-	CSASRLAGLYEQYF	TGCAGTGCTAGTAGACTAGCGGGACTCTACGAGCAGTACTTC
TRBV5-4	TRBJ2-3	-	once	CASSRAETSTDTQYF	TGTGCCAGCAGCCGGGCGGAAACTAGCACAGATACGCAGTATTTT